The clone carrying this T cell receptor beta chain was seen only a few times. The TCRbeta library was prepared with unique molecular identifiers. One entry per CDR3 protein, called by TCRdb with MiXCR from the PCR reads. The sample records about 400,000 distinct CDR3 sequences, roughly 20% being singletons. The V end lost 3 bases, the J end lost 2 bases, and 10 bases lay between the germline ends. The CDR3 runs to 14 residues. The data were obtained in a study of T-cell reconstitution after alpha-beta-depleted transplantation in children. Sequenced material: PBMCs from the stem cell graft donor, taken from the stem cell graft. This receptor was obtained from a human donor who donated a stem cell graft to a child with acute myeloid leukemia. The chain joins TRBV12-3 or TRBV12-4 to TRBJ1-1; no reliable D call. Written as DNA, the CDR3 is TGTGCCAGCAGTTTGAGGCATTTCAACACTGAAGCTTTCTTT. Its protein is CASSLRHFNTEAFF.